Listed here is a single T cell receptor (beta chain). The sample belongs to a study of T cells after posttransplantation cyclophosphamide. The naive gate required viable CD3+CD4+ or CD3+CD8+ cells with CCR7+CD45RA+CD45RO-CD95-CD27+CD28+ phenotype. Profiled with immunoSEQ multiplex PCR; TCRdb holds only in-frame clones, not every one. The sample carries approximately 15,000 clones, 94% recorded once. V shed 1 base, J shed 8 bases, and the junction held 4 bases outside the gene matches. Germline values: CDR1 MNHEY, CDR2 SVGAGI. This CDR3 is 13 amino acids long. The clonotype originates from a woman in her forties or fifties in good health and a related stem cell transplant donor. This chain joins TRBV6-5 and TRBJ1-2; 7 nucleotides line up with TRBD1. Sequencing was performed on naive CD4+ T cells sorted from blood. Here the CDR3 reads CASSYFSGGGYTF. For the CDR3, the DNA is TGTGCCAGCAGTTACTTTTCAGGGGGAGGCTACACCTTC.